This TCR beta chain was sequenced in a study of T cell responses to AZD1222 COVID-19 vaccine. Comment on this clone: Its cognate antigen is unknown.

CDR3 length equals 14 residues. The germline CDR1 and CDR2 sequences are LGHNA and YNFKEQ. Germline trimming cut 6 bases from V and 4 bases from J; bases unmatched to any gene: 5. Overall study results and limits: Researchers report vaccine-associated CD4 TCRs spanning spike, with dominance at 160-218 and 743-854.

The assay was immunoSEQ multiplex PCR, and TCRdb's table has in-frame clones only and misses some. Here the sample spans approximately 130,000 clones, around 90% being singletons. This chain uses TRBV4-2 with TRBJ2-7; 11 positions agree with TRBD2. Here the sequenced sample was peripheral blood, taken 28 days after the second AZD1222 dose. The clonotype comes from an adult who received the AZD1222 COVID-19 vaccine. The CDR3 nucleotides read TGTGCCAGCAGATCCGGACTAGCGGGTTACGAGCAGTACTTC. It encodes CASRSGLAGYEQYF.